Listed here are 20 T cell receptor beta chains from one sample, sequenced in a study of identical twins. Each CDR3 protein gets one entry after TCRdb re-called the 5' RACE reads with MiXCR. In the table there are about 530,000 distinct CDR3 sequences, around 22% of which are singletons. The sample was also reused in another study, on yellow fever vaccine responses in identical twins.

The sample comprised CD4+ T cells sorted from blood. These receptors were taken from a woman in her late teens or twenties in good health.

The chain uses TRBV5-1 and TRBJ2-2, with a tentative D call TRBD1 (5 bases). Germline V lookup: CDR1 SGHRS, CDR2 YFSETQ. The CDR3 covers 15 residues. Trimming pared 1 base from V and 7 bases from J, leaving 14 bases between. The DNA for the CDR3 is TGCGCCAGCAGCTTGACCCTCCCCAGGGACGGGGAGCTGTTTTTT. Residues: CASSLTLPRDGELFF.

V usage is TRBV6-5 and J usage is TRBJ1-3; D gene unclear. Germline V gene sequence: CDR1 MNHEY, CDR2 SVGAGI. CDR3 size: 14 residues. Trimming pared 2 bases from V and 4 bases from J, leaving 9 bases between. The CDR3 reads CASSYAGRGNTIYF. In nucleotides, the CDR3 is TGTGCCAGCAGTTACGCGGGGAGAGGAAACACCATATATTTT.

This clonotype was counted a few times. The V and J genes are TRBV7-8 and TRBJ2-4, with D perhaps matching TRBD1 (6 bases). CDR1 SGHVS and CDR2 FQNEAQ come from the germline V gene. The CDR3 has 14 amino acids. V lost 1 base and J 3 bases, leaving 7 bases between the germline ends. The CDR3 DNA reads as TGTGCCAGCAGCTTAGAGGGGGACAAAAACATTCAGTACTTC. Its protein is CASSLEGDKNIQYF. Full variable domain (remainder filled in from reference TRBV7-8 and TRBJ2-4): GAGVSQSPRYKVAKRGQDVALRCDPISGHVSLFWYQQALGQGPEFLTYFQNEAQLDKSGLPSDRFFAERPEGSVSTLKIQRTQQEDSAVYLCASSLEGDKNIQYFGAGTRLSVL.

The CDR3 here is CASRIRNQIRGYEQYF. In DNA form, the CDR3 reads TGTGCCAGCAGAATACGGAACCAGATTCGGGGGTACGAGCAGTACTTC. The chain couples TRBV6-2 or TRBV6-3 to TRBJ2-7, with TRBD2 as a possible D gene (6 bases). Per the germline V gene, CDR1 is MNHEY and CDR2 is SVGEGT. Trimming left V 6 bases short and J 4 bases short, with 22 bases between. The CDR3 spans 16 residues.

This clonotype has a handful of counts. V and J are TRBV5-1 and TRBJ2-2; no firm D call. Germline CDR1 is SGHRS and CDR2 is YFSETQ. The CDR3 contains 15 residues. V was pared by 7 bases and J by 4 bases, with 17 bases between. CDR3 amino acids: CASALAHPGTGELFF. CDR3 sequence (DNA): TGCGCCAGCGCCTTAGCCCACCCGGGCACCGGGGAGCTGTTTTTT.

This clonotype was seen more than once but under ten times. This rearrangement joins TRBV20-1 to TRBJ2-3, with D possibly being TRBD2 (5 bases). CDR1 is DFQATT and CDR2 is SNEGSKA in the germline V gene (reference sequence). CDR3 size: 12 residues. Trimming left V 6 bases short and J 3 bases short, with 10 bases between. The CDR3 region is CSAPGITDTQYF. The DNA for the CDR3 is TGCAGTGCCCCCGGGATTACAGATACGCAGTATTTT.

The genes are TRBV2 and TRBJ2-2; TRBD2 might be the D (5 bases). The CDR3 consists of 15 residues. Between the trimmed V and J ends, which lost 6 bases and 1 base, there was a span of 12 bases. Looked up from germline, CDR1 is SNHLY and CDR2 is FYNNEI. The CDR3: CASSRGLGNTGELFF. The CDR3, as DNA: TGTGCCAGCAGCCGCGGACTCGGGAACACCGGGGAGCTGTTTTTT.

In its sample, this clonotype was seen a few times. This rearrangement joins TRBV5-1 to TRBJ2-1, with 12 positions matching TRBD2. Trimming cost V 6 bases and J 6 bases; bases outside gene matches: 13. There are 17 residues in the CDR3. CDR1 is SGHRS, CDR2 YFSETQ, per germline. The CDR3 sequence: CASKVEVWTSGTNEQFF. The CDR3 region has the DNA TGCGCCAGCAAGGTGGAGGTATGGACTAGCGGGACCAATGAGCAGTTCTTC. Full variable domain (remainder filled in from reference TRBV5-1 and TRBJ2-1): KAGVTQTPRYLIKTRGQQVTLSCSPISGHRSVSWYQQTPGQGLQFLFEYFSETQRNKGNFPGRFSGRQFSNSRSEMNVSTLELGDSALYLCASKVEVWTSGTNEQFFGPGTRLTVL.

The chain has TRBV11-1 and TRBJ2-1, with 11 bases that match TRBD2. Germline values: CDR1 SGHAT, CDR2 FQDESV (reference sequence). The CDR3 contains 20 residues. V was clipped by 1 base and J by 0 bases; unmatched bases: 11. The CDR3 DNA sequence: TGTGCCAGCAGCTTAGACCCCCTAGCGGGGGGACGCACCTCCTACAATGAGCAGTTCTTC. Protein product: CASSLDPLAGGRTSYNEQFF. Together with reference TRBV11-1 and TRBJ2-1, the CDR3 gives the full variable domain: EAEVAQSPRYKITEKSQAVAFWCDPISGHATLYWYRQILGQGPELLVQFQDESVVDDSQLPKDRFSAERLKGVDSTLKIQPAELGDSAMYLCASSLDPLAGGRTSYNEQFFGPGTRLTVL.

This clonotype was seen just once. V and J are TRBV7-9 and TRBJ1-5; no definite D call. The CDR3 extends over 14 amino acids. The germline V and J ends were trimmed by 5 bases and 3 bases, with 11 bases remaining between them. CDR1 is SEHNR, CDR2 FQNEAQ, per germline (reference sequence). CDR3 coding DNA: TGTGCCAGCAGCCCAAACATGTACAATCAGCCCCAGCATTTT. Its protein is CASSPNMYNQPQHF.

The chain employs TRBV10-2 and TRBJ2-7, with D possibly TRBD2 on 6 matching bases. In germline, CDR1 is WSHSY, CDR2 SAAADI. V lost 5 bases and J lost 6, with 17 bases in between. The length of the CDR3 is 14 residues. CDR3 sequence reads: CASSWGSGVSEQYF. CDR3 sequence (DNA): TGCGCCAGCAGTTGGGGGTCGGGGGTCTCCGAGCAGTACTTC.

The chain carries TRBV5-1 and TRBJ1-5; 9 bases are shared with TRBD1. CDR1 is SGHRS and CDR2 is YFSETQ in the germline V gene. After removal of 4 bases from V and 6 bases from J, the junction contained 8 bases not matched to a gene. The CDR3 length is 15 residues. CDR3 in amino acids: CASSTTGGAGQPQHF. The DNA for the CDR3 is TGCGCCAGCAGCACTACAGGGGGCGCGGGTCAGCCCCAGCATTTT.

Worth noting for this clonotype: One end of the junction fails to match germline, which may point to a read error. The chain couples TRBV3-1 to TRBJ2-7; the D is unclear. CDR1 is LGHDT, CDR2 YNNKEL, per germline (reference sequence). The CDR3 totals 12 residues. CDR3: CPSSQGSYEQYF. DNA of the CDR3: TGTCCCAGCAGCCAAGGATCCTACGAGCAGTACTTC.

This clonotype was seen many times. The rearrangement uses TRBV4-1 and TRBJ2-1, with D unresolved. There are 12 residues in the CDR3. Trimming took off 5 bases at V and 4 bases at J, with 6 bases between the two ends. Germline CDR1 reads MGHRA; CDR2 reads YSYEKL. CDR3 coding DNA: TGCGCCAGCAGCGGGCTTTACAATGAGCAGTTCTTC. The encoded protein is CASSGLYNEQFF.

This clonotype was observed a few times. The chain recombines TRBV5-5 with TRBJ1-4, with 8 positions matching TRBD1. The CDR3 has 18 amino acids. Germline trimming cut 0 bases from V and 3 bases from J; bases unmatched to any gene: 10. Per the germline V gene, CDR1 is SGHKS and CDR2 is YYEKEE (reference sequence). The CDR3: CASSLGTGILGANEKLFF. CDR3 sequence (DNA): TGTGCCAGCAGCTTGGGGACAGGGATCCTCGGGGCTAATGAAAAACTGTTTTTT.

The chain links TRBV24-1 to TRBJ2-1, with D hard to call. The CDR3 loop spans 16 amino acids. Trimming stripped 0 bases from V and 0 bases from J, with 8 bases between. CDR1 KGHDR and CDR2 SFDVKD come from the germline V gene. In DNA form, the CDR3 reads TGTGCCACCAGTGATTTGACGGTTAACTCCTACAATGAGCAGTTCTTC. Translating it yields CATSDLTVNSYNEQFF.

The chain employs TRBV9 and TRBJ1-3; 10 bases are a match to TRBD1. J gave up 6 bases and V 3 bases, and 15 bases lay outside the gene matches. The CDR3 spans 18 residues. The V gene's germline CDR1 is SGDLS and CDR2 YYNGEE. The CDR3 DNA follows: TGTGCCAGCAGCGAGGCCCCGGACAGGGGGACCCTGGAAAACACCATATATTTT. It yields the protein CASSEAPDRGTLENTIYF.

This clonotype was detected only a few times. V and J are TRBV11-3 and TRBJ2-3; D perhaps matches TRBD1 (6 bases). The CDR3 length is 15 residues. The V gene's germline CDR1 is SGHNT and CDR2 YENEEA. Trimming took off 4 bases at V and 0 bases at J, with 11 bases between the two ends. The CDR3 protein is CASSWGRFSTDTQYF. The CDR3 region has the DNA TGTGCCAGCAGCTGGGGGCGGTTTAGCACAGATACGCAGTATTTT.

This clonotype has more than one count but fewer than ten. The rearrangement uses TRBV10-3 and TRBJ2-1; 8 nucleotides line up with TRBD2. The CDR3 contains 13 residues. Germline CDR1 and CDR2: ENHRY and SYGVKD. Germline trimming cut 7 bases from V and 4 bases from J; bases unmatched to any gene: 3. CDR3 nucleotides: TGTGCCATCAAAGAGCGGGAGTACAATGAGCAGTTCTTC. As protein: CAIKEREYNEQFF.

V usage is TRBV7-3 and J usage is TRBJ2-3; D call uncertain. CDR3 length: 13 amino acids. Trimming took off 5 bases at V and 4 bases at J, with 10 bases between the two ends. Per germline, CDR1 SGHTA and CDR2 FQGTGA. The CDR3: CASSPTVPDTQYF. Here the CDR3 DNA reads TGTGCCAGCAGCCCAACAGTCCCAGATACGCAGTATTTT.